The sample holds many counts of the clone carrying this T cell receptor (beta chain). The record originates from a study of metastatic and nonmetastatic thyroid tumors. About the research overall: A comparison of repertoires was made across blood and tumor or nodule tissue from malignant and benign thyroid patients.

TCRdb re-clonotyped the PCR reads through MiXCR. The sample records about 20,000 clones, about 23% being singletons. Among the patients, none had received any treatment before thyroid surgery. The TCR was taken from a male donor with papillary thyroid cancer or a benign thyroid nodule (not recorded which). Some clones in this sample may be carry-over from other donors' samples. The sample consisted of tumor tissue.

CDR3 loop: CSARDWRTDTQYF. Written as DNA, the CDR3 is TGCAGCGCCCGGGACTGGCGGACAGATACGCAGTATTTT. V is TRBV29-1 and J is TRBJ2-3; TRBD2 is a possible D gene (6 bases). This CDR3 contains 13 residues. Germline V gene sequence: CDR1 SQVTM, CDR2 ANQGSEA. Trimming stripped 7 bases from V and 3 bases from J, with 14 bases between.